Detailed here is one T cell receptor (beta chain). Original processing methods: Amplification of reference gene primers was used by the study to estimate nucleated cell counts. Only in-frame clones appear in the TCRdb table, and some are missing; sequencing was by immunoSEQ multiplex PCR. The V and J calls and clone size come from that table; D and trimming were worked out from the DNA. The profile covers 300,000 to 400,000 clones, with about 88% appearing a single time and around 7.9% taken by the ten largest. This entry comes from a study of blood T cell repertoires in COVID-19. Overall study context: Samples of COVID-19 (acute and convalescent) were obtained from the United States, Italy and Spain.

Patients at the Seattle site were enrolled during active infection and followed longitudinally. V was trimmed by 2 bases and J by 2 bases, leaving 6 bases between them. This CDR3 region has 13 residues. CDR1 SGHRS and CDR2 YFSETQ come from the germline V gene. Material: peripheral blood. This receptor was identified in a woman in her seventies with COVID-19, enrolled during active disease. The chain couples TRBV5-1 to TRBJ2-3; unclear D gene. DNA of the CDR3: TGCGCCAGCAGCTTAGAGTTCACAGATACGCAGTATTTT. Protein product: CASSLEFTDTQYF.